These T cell receptor beta chains were read from a single sample in a study of cytomegalovirus exposure and HLA in healthy donors. Repertoires were generated with immunoSEQ multiplex PCR, while TCRdb's copy carries only in-frame clones and drops some. The table includes 60,000 to 85,000 clones, roughly 82% detected once. Sequencing used PBMCs. These receptors were collected from a man between 70 and 80 years old in good health and CMV-seropositive. Both conserved end residues are part of each CDR3. The D gene is left open where the match is weak.

cdr3_length | j_call | d_call | v_call | cdr3_nt | cdr3_aa
15 | TRBJ2-1 | TRBD2 | TRBV10-2 | TGCGCCAGCAGTGACAGCGGGGGGTCCTACAATGAGCAGTTCTTC | CASSDSGGSYNEQFF
14 | TRBJ1-4 | TRBD1 | TRBV19 | TGTGCCAGTAGTACGACAGGGGGTCAGGCGCAACTGTTTTTT | CASSTTGGQAQLFF
15 | TRBJ1-1 | TRBD1 | TRBV7-2 | TGTGCCAGCAGGGAAATGGGACAGGGTAACACTGAAGCTTTCTTT | CASREMGQGNTEAFF
14 | TRBJ1-1 | TRBD1 | TRBV29-1 | TGCAGCGTTGGGGACAGGGCTATCAACACTGAAGCTTTCTTT | CSVGDRAINTEAFF
13 | TRBJ1-1 | - | TRBV7-8 | TGTGCCAGCAGCTTGGCGGGGAACACTGAAGCTTTCTTT | CASSLAGNTEAFF
11 | TRBJ2-3 | - | TRBV5-6 | TGTGCCAGCGCTCGAGGATATACGCAGTATTTT | CASARGYTQYF
13 | TRBJ2-3 | TRBD1 | TRBV29-1 | TGCAGCGTGGACAGGGCGGCCGGGGATACGCAGTATTTT | CSVDRAAGDTQYF
11 | TRBJ1-1 | - | TRBV10-1 | TGCGCCAGCAGCCACCCCCCGGGGGCTTTCTTT | CASSHPPGAFF
16 | TRBJ2-5 | - | TRBV5-4 | TGTGCCAGCAGCGCCCCTGTGGGGGGTTCGGGAGAGACCCAGTACTTC | CASSAPVGGSGETQYF
16 | TRBJ2-7 | TRBD2 | TRBV4-2 | TGTGCCAGCAGCCAAGCCGACGGGGGGGGAATGGACGAGCAGTACTTC | CASSQADGGGMDEQYF